The rows below give T cell receptor beta chains drawn from one sample of a study of CD4+ T cells in melanoma. Only in-frame clones appear in the TCRdb table, and some are missing; sequencing was by immunoSEQ multiplex PCR. The repertoire has 55,000 or so clones, over 60% of them found once; the top ten carry roughly 4.8%. Source material: tumor tissue. The receptors shown here come from a human donor with melanoma. The CDR3 runs from the conserved cysteine through the conserved F or W. The order of the fields is clone size, D gene, J gene, V gene, CDR3 protein, CDR3 DNA. The D gene is left open where the match is weak. For some rows the clone size is stated as once, few or many, or as a class when expanded; others skip it.

clone size: NA
D gene: NA
J gene: TRBJ2-2
V gene: TRBV5-1
CDR3 protein: CASSWGNTGELFF
CDR3 DNA: TGCGCCAGCAGCTGGGGGAACACCGGGGAGCTGTTTTTT

clone size: few
D gene: TRBD1
J gene: TRBJ1-2
V gene: TRBV9
CDR3 protein: CASSGHRGLSYGYTF
CDR3 DNA: TGTGCCAGCAGCGGCCACAGGGGGCTTAGTTATGGCTACACCTTC

clone size: NA
D gene: NA
J gene: TRBJ1-2
V gene: TRBV9
CDR3 protein: CASSVVPEANNYGYTF
CDR3 DNA: TGTGCCAGCAGCGTAGTTCCAGAAGCGAATAATTATGGCTACACCTTC

clone size: NA
D gene: TRBD1
J gene: TRBJ1-5
V gene: TRBV5-6
CDR3 protein: CASSRQGAGQPQHF
CDR3 DNA: TGTGCCAGCAGCCGACAGGGGGCAGGTCAGCCCCAGCATTTT

clone size: NA
D gene: NA
J gene: TRBJ1-1
V gene: TRBV5-5
CDR3 protein: CASSLHRNTEAFF
CDR3 DNA: TGTGCCAGCAGCTTACATAGGAACACTGAAGCTTTCTTT

clone size: NA
D gene: TRBD1
J gene: TRBJ2-7
V gene: TRBV7-6
CDR3 protein: CASSLATGTGDYEQYF
CDR3 DNA: TGTGCCAGCAGCCTCGCAACCGGGACAGGAGACTACGAGCAGTACTTC

clone size: few
D gene: NA
J gene: TRBJ1-1
V gene: TRBV6-1
CDR3 protein: CASSEDFGFIGSEAFF
CDR3 DNA: TGTGCCAGCAGTGAAGACTTTGGATTTATAGGTTCTGAAGCTTTCTTT

clone size: NA
D gene: TRBD2
J gene: TRBJ2-2
V gene: TRBV18
CDR3 protein: CASLRTSGGASGELFF
CDR3 DNA: TGTGCCAGCTTACGTACTAGCGGGGGGGCGTCCGGGGAGCTGTTTTTT

clone size: NA
D gene: NA
J gene: TRBJ2-7
V gene: TRBV7-3
CDR3 protein: CASSLLSIPYEQYF
CDR3 DNA: TGTGCCAGCAGCTTACTCAGTATCCCCTACGAGCAGTACTTC

clone size: NA
D gene: NA
J gene: TRBJ1-5
V gene: TRBV6-6
CDR3 protein: CASRINRVGQPQHF
CDR3 DNA: TGTGCCAGCAGGATAAACAGGGTTGGCCAGCCCCAGCATTTT

clone size: NA
D gene: NA
J gene: TRBJ1-1
V gene: TRBV6-5
CDR3 protein: CASSSPIEAFF
CDR3 DNA: TGTGCCAGCAGTTCTCCGATTGAAGCTTTCTTT

clone size: NA
D gene: TRBD1
J gene: TRBJ1-1
V gene: TRBV18
CDR3 protein: CASSQGQGADTEAFF
CDR3 DNA: TGTGCCAGCTCACAGGGACAGGGGGCTGACACTGAAGCTTTCTTT

clone size: medium-sized
D gene: NA
J gene: TRBJ2-7
V gene: TRBV7-9
CDR3 protein: CASSPDRAEQYF
CDR3 DNA: TGTGCCAGCAGCCCCGACCGCGCGGAGCAGTACTTC

clone size: NA
D gene: NA
J gene: TRBJ2-5
V gene: TRBV2
CDR3 protein: CASTLGETQYF
CDR3 DNA: TGTGCCAGCACGCTTGGGGAGACCCAGTACTTC

clone size: NA
D gene: TRBD1
J gene: TRBJ2-7
V gene: TRBV6-5
CDR3 protein: CASSYSRGQGLYEQYF
CDR3 DNA: TGTGCCAGCAGTTACTCTAGGGGACAGGGCTTATACGAGCAGTACTTC

clone size: many
D gene: TRBD1
J gene: TRBJ2-2
V gene: TRBV5-1
CDR3 protein: CASRPGQVNTGELFF
CDR3 DNA: TGCGCCAGCCGACCGGGACAGGTGAACACCGGGGAGCTGTTTTTT

clone size: NA
D gene: NA
J gene: TRBJ1-2
V gene: TRBV30
CDR3 protein: CAWSVEARTFSPHHGYTF
CDR3 DNA: TGTGCCTGGAGTGTAGAGGCCCGCACATTCTCCCCCCACCATGGCTACACCTTC

clone size: NA
D gene: TRBD2
J gene: TRBJ2-1
V gene: TRBV6-5
CDR3 protein: CASSYESTSGYNEQFF
CDR3 DNA: TGTGCCAGCAGTTACGAATCGACTAGCGGATACAATGAGCAGTTCTTC

clone size: NA
D gene: NA
J gene: TRBJ1-1
V gene: TRBV15
CDR3 protein: CATSRADSLNTEAFF
CDR3 DNA: TGTGCCACCAGCAGGGCAGACAGCCTGAACACTGAAGCTTTCTTT

clone size: NA
D gene: NA
J gene: TRBJ1-1
V gene: TRBV15
CDR3 protein: CATSRDLQHREAFF
CDR3 DNA: TGTGCCACCAGCAGAGATTTACAGCACAGAGAAGCTTTCTTT

clone size: NA
D gene: TRBD1
J gene: TRBJ1-2
V gene: TRBV9
CDR3 protein: CASSVRDRVYLNYGYTF
CDR3 DNA: TGTGCCAGCAGCGTCCGGGACAGGGTCTATCTAAACTATGGCTACACCTTC

clone size: NA
D gene: NA
J gene: TRBJ2-2
V gene: TRBV7-3
CDR3 protein: CASSLRSERATGTGELFF
CDR3 DNA: TGTGCCAGCAGCTTAAGATCGGAGAGGGCCACGGGCACCGGGGAGCTGTTTTTT

clone size: NA
D gene: TRBD2
J gene: TRBJ2-7
V gene: TRBV5-1
CDR3 protein: CASSSAGGTYEQYF
CDR3 DNA: TGCGCCAGCTCCTCCGCGGGGGGGACCTACGAGCAGTACTTC

clone size: NA
D gene: NA
J gene: TRBJ2-1
V gene: TRBV30
CDR3 protein: CAWSAGYEQFF
CDR3 DNA: TGTGCCTGGAGTGCCGGGTATGAGCAGTTCTTC

clone size: NA
D gene: NA
J gene: TRBJ2-3
V gene: TRBV6-5
CDR3 protein: CASSDTVDTQYF
CDR3 DNA: TGTGCCAGCAGTGACACAGTAGATACGCAGTATTTT

clone size: NA
D gene: NA
J gene: TRBJ2-7
V gene: TRBV5-6
CDR3 protein: CASSLNVEQYF
CDR3 DNA: TGTGCCAGCAGCTTGAATGTCGAGCAGTACTTC

clone size: NA
D gene: NA
J gene: TRBJ2-7
V gene: TRBV6-1
CDR3 protein: CASSEADIYEQYF
CDR3 DNA: TGTGCCAGCAGTGAAGCTGACATCTACGAGCAGTACTTC

clone size: NA
D gene: NA
J gene: TRBJ2-5
V gene: TRBV2
CDR3 protein: CASSVGGETQYF
CDR3 DNA: TGTGCCAGCAGTGTAGGGGGGGAGACCCAGTACTTC

clone size: once
D gene: TRBD2
J gene: TRBJ2-3
V gene: TRBV2
CDR3 protein: CASSGRAYTDTQYF
CDR3 DNA: TGTGCCAGCAGCGGGAGGGCTTACACAGATACGCAGTATTTT

clone size: few
D gene: TRBD1
J gene: TRBJ1-2
V gene: TRBV6-6
CDR3 protein: CASSYSGTGGGGYTF
CDR3 DNA: TGTGCCAGCAGTTACTCGGGAACAGGGGGCGGGGGCTACACCTTC

clone size: NA
D gene: TRBD2
J gene: TRBJ2-7
V gene: TRBV2
CDR3 protein: CASSLAGGAYEQYF
CDR3 DNA: TGTGCCAGCAGCTTGGCGGGGGGGGCCTACGAGCAGTACTTC

clone size: once
D gene: NA
J gene: TRBJ1-5
V gene: TRBV7-8
CDR3 protein: CASSLWFLNQPQHF
CDR3 DNA: TGTGCCAGCAGCTTATGGTTCCTAAATCAGCCCCAGCATTTT

clone size: NA
D gene: NA
J gene: TRBJ2-1
V gene: TRBV7-6
CDR3 protein: CASSSEGTLTYNEQFF
CDR3 DNA: TGTGCCAGCAGCTCAGAGGGGACTTTGACTTACAATGAGCAGTTCTTC

clone size: NA
D gene: NA
J gene: TRBJ1-5
V gene: TRBV6-5
CDR3 protein: CASSPNQGRDQPQHF
CDR3 DNA: TGTGCCAGCAGTCCGAATCAGGGTAGGGATCAGCCCCAGCATTTT

clone size: once
D gene: TRBD2
J gene: TRBJ2-7
V gene: TRBV7-9
CDR3 protein: CASSLVRGEAEQYF
CDR3 DNA: TGTGCCAGCAGCTTAGTGCGGGGGGAAGCCGAGCAGTACTTC

clone size: few
D gene: TRBD1
J gene: TRBJ2-6
V gene: TRBV4-1
CDR3 protein: CASSQDAWQGAEGANVLTF
CDR3 DNA: TGCGCCAGCAGCCAAGATGCGTGGCAGGGGGCGGAAGGGGCCAACGTCCTGACTTTC

clone size: NA
D gene: TRBD2
J gene: TRBJ2-1
V gene: TRBV4-1
CDR3 protein: CASSQDPSGGAYNEQFF
CDR3 DNA: TGCGCCAGCAGCCAAGATCCTAGCGGGGGGGCTTATAATGAGCAGTTCTTC

clone size: NA
D gene: TRBD1
J gene: TRBJ1-6
V gene: TRBV27
CDR3 protein: CASTRGTGDSPLHF
CDR3 DNA: TGTGCCAGCACCCGAGGGACAGGGGATTCACCCCTCCACTTT

clone size: NA
D gene: NA
J gene: TRBJ2-7
V gene: TRBV27
CDR3 protein: CASSLLDNPYEQYF
CDR3 DNA: TGTGCCAGCAGTCTATTGGACAACCCCTACGAGCAGTACTTC

clone size: NA
D gene: NA
J gene: TRBJ2-1
V gene: TRBV5-4
CDR3 protein: CASSLAFEGNNEQFF
CDR3 DNA: TGTGCCAGCAGCTTGGCGTTTGAGGGTAACAATGAGCAGTTCTTC

clone size: NA
D gene: TRBD1
J gene: TRBJ2-3
V gene: TRBV11-3
CDR3 protein: CASSERTGWADTQYF
CDR3 DNA: TGTGCCAGCAGCGAACGGACAGGGTGGGCAGATACGCAGTATTTT